The 8 T cell receptor beta chains below come from one sample, sequenced in a study of blood T cell repertoires in COVID-19. Repertoires were generated with immunoSEQ multiplex PCR, while TCRdb's copy carries only in-frame clones and drops some. The sample has 30,000 to 40,000 clones; 70% to 80% are singletons. The sequenced sample consisted of peripheral blood. These receptors were taken from a woman aged 60-75 years with acute or convalescent COVID-19.

This sequence joins TRBV3-1 (or the pseudogene TRBV3-2) and TRBJ2-6, with a tentative D call TRBD1 (5 bases). CDR1 is LGHDT, CDR2 YNNKEL, per germline (reference sequence). CDR3 length: 15 residues. V lost 2 bases, J lost 2 bases, and 7 bases lay in between. This chain's CDR3 is CASSQLGAGANVLTF. CDR3 in DNA: TGTGCCAGCAGCCAATTAGGGGCTGGGGCCAACGTCCTGACTTTC.

The chain couples TRBV2 to TRBJ1-5; D call uncertain. This CDR3 has 16 residues. Germline V lookup: CDR1 SNHLY, CDR2 FYNNEI. The ends were cut back, 6 bases at V and 0 bases at J, with 15 bases in the middle. In DNA form, the CDR3 reads TGTGCCAGCAGATCGGGGAGGGAGTATAGCAATCAGCCCCAGCATTTT. As protein: CASRSGREYSNQPQHF. Full variable domain (missing parts from reference TRBV2 and TRBJ1-5): EPEVTQTPSHQVTQMGQEVILRCVPISNHLYFYWYRQILGQKVEFLVSFYNNEISEKSEIFDDQFSVERPDGSNFTLKIRSTKLEDSAMYFCASRSGREYSNQPQHFGDGTRLSIL.

CDR3 protein: CASSLSGLTDTQYF. In DNA, the CDR3 is TGTGCCAGCAGTCTATCAGGCCTCACAGATACGCAGTATTTT. The chain combines TRBV6-5 with TRBJ2-3; D gene uncertain. The CDR3 spans 14 residues. Trimming removed 5 bases from V and 2 bases from J, with 11 bases in between. CDR1 is MNHEY, CDR2 SVGAGI, per germline.

The chain has TRBV6-5 and TRBJ1-5, with D perhaps TRBD1 (6 bases). Germline CDR1 and CDR2: MNHEY and SVGAGI. The CDR3 length is 14 residues. V was pared by 6 bases and J by 6 bases, with 15 bases between. The chain's CDR3 is CASSREGVRQPQHF. CDR3 DNA sequence: TGTGCCAGCAGCAGAGAGGGGGTCCGTCAGCCCCAGCATTTT.

This clone was picked up a small number of times. The chain employs TRBV5-4 and TRBJ1-6; 7 nucleotides line up with TRBD1. V lost 4 bases, J lost 11 bases, and 9 bases stayed unmatched. Per germline, CDR1 SGHNT and CDR2 YYREEE (reference sequence). The CDR3 has 14 amino acids. The CDR3 nucleotides read TGTGCCAGCAGCGTCGGGCAGGGGGGAGCACCCCTCCACTTT. It translates to CASSVGQGGAPLHF. Complete variable domain (other parts from reference TRBV5-4 and TRBJ1-6): ETGVTQSPTHLIKTRGQQVTLRCSSQSGHNTVSWYQQALGQGPQFIFQYYREEENGRGNFPPRFSGLQFPNYSSELNVNALELDDSALYLCASSVGQGGAPLHFGNGTRLTVT.

This clone was detected only a few times. The chain links TRBV7-9 to TRBJ1-1, with TRBD1 matching over 8 bases. CDR3 length: 13 residues. Germline values: CDR1 SEHNR, CDR2 FQNEAQ (reference sequence). V dropped 6 bases and J dropped 6; count of bases not matched to a gene: 6. CDR3 DNA: TGTGCCAGCAGGACAGGGGTTAGCCCTGAAGCTTTCTTT. Translating gives CASRTGVSPEAFF.

The J gene is TRBJ1-1, the V gene TRBV2; D perhaps matches TRBD1 (5 bases). Between the trimmed V and J ends, which lost 7 bases and 1 base, there was a span of 16 bases. The CDR3 has 15 amino acids. The V gene's germline CDR1 is SNHLY and CDR2 FYNNEI. CDR3 loop: CASNSKGQENTEAFF. The CDR3 DNA sequence: TGTGCCAGCAATTCAAAGGGGCAGGAGAACACTGAAGCTTTCTTT.

This clone was observed a handful of times. The V gene is TRBV2, the J gene TRBJ2-2; tentative D call: TRBD1 (6 bases). CDR3 size: 14 residues. Trimming removed 8 bases from V and 2 bases from J, with 12 bases in between. Germline V gene data show CDR1 as SNHLY and CDR2 as FYNNEI. CDR3 in amino acids: CASSRDTNTGELFF. The CDR3 bases are TGTGCCAGCTCCCGGGACACCAACACCGGGGAGCTGTTTTTT.